The 27 T cell receptor beta chains below all came from one sample that was sequenced in a study of CD8+ T cells in alopecia areata (dated by TCRdb to 2016 to 2018). Receptors were amplified or captured by the immunoSEQ multiplex PCR assay. RNA was extracted from all samples and reverse transcribed into cDNA, which served as template for TCR sequencing. TCRdb mirrors the immuneACCESS table, restricted to in-frame sequences. Some clones are absent from its copies; in checked studies, under half trace to an unresolved V gene, and the reason for the others is unknown. The sample table holds 7,500 to 10,000 clones, of which about 67% were seen once. Approximately 16% of the sample is in the top ten clones. Lesional scalp punch biopsies and peripheral blood were collected from alopecia areata patients. Sequenced sample: skin. The receptors come from a human donor with alopecia areata.

This clone was observed a handful of times. The CDR3 spells CASSPGSQPQHF. The DNA for the CDR3 is TGTGCCAGCTCACCAGGCAGTCAGCCCCAGCATTTT. This rearrangement joins TRBV18 to TRBJ1-5, with D unclear. The ends were cut back, 2 bases at V and 6 bases at J, with 5 bases in the middle. Germline loops: CDR1 KGHSH, CDR2 LQKENI. This CDR3 contains 12 residues. The entire variable domain, with the rest obtained from reference TRBV18 and TRBJ1-5, is as follows: NAGVMQNPRHLVRRRGQEARLRCSPMKGHSHVYWYRQLPEEGLKFMVYLQKENIIDESGMPKERFSAEFPKEGPSILRIQQVVRGDSAAYFCASSPGSQPQHFGDGTRLSIL.

In its sample, this clone was seen once. This sequence joins TRBV7-9 and TRBJ1-1; maybe TRBD1 (6 bases). The CDR3 is 15 residues long. Trimming removed 6 bases at V and 0 bases at J, with 14 bases between. Germline V CDR1 and CDR2: SEHNR, FQNEAQ (reference sequence). In nucleotides, the CDR3 is TGTGCCAGCAGGCTATTAAGGGGGGTGAACACTGAAGCTTTCTTT. Its protein is CASRLLRGVNTEAFF.

The chain uses TRBV7-3 and TRBJ2-3, with TRBD2 matching 7 bases. Germline CDR1 is SGHTA and CDR2 is FQGTGA. V dropped 5 bases and J dropped 3; count of bases not matched to a gene: 8. CDR3 size: 15 residues. The CDR3, as DNA: TGTGCCAGCAGCCCCAGACTAGCCTCAACAGATACGCAGTATTTT. Residues: CASSPRLASTDTQYF.

This clone was seen a few times. Sequence at one end of the junction differs from germline and may be a read error. The chain employs TRBV27 and TRBJ1-5; perhaps TRBD1 as D (5 bases). Per germline, CDR1 MNHEY and CDR2 SMNVEV (reference sequence). This CDR3 contains 16 residues. The DNA for the CDR3 is TGTGCCAGCAGTTTACTTGCTGGGGCCACCAATCGGCCCCAGCATTTT. It specifies CASSLLAGATNRPQHF.

The V and J genes are TRBV7-2 and TRBJ1-2; TRBD1 is a possible D gene (5 bases). The germline V and J ends were trimmed by 5 bases and 9 bases, with 13 bases remaining between them. This CDR3 comprises 12 residues. Per the germline V gene, CDR1 is SGHTA and CDR2 is FQGNSA. The CDR3, as DNA: TGTGCCAGCAGCCCGAAGACAGACAGCTACACCTTC. Translated, it gives CASSPKTDSYTF.

The V gene is TRBV7-2, the J gene TRBJ2-3; D is unresolved. The CDR3 spans 14 residues. Germline lookup yields CDR1 SGHTA and CDR2 FQGNSA. Trimming stripped 8 bases from V and 1 base from J, with 13 bases between. CDR3 in amino acids: CASFLGFGTDTQYF. The CDR3 DNA reads as TGTGCCAGCTTCTTGGGCTTCGGCACAGATACGCAGTATTTT.

This sequence joins TRBV7-2 and TRBJ2-5; D is perhaps TRBD2 (6 bases). CDR3 length equals 16 residues. V lost 1 base and J 0 bases, leaving 12 bases between the germline ends. CDR1 is SGHTA and CDR2 is FQGNSA in the germline V gene. In DNA form, the CDR3 reads TGTGCCAGCAGCTTAGGAGGCCTAGCGCACCAAGAGACCCAGTACTTC. Translated, it gives CASSLGGLAHQETQYF.

The chain recombines TRBV6-5 with TRBJ1-2; 7 positions match TRBD1. The CDR3 covers 15 residues. Germline V gene data show CDR1 as MNHEY and CDR2 as SVGAGI. V lost 6 bases, J lost 5 bases, and 12 bases stayed unmatched. Here the CDR3 reads CASRATGRGPYGYTF. The CDR3 nucleotides are TGTGCCAGCAGGGCGACAGGGCGAGGCCCTTATGGCTACACCTTC.

This chain links TRBV27 with TRBJ2-7; 8 nucleotides align to TRBD1. The J segment lost 0 bases and the V segment lost 5 bases, leaving 6 bases of the junction unmatched. The germline V gene encodes CDR1 MNHEY and CDR2 SMNVEV (reference sequence). The CDR3 spans 15 residues. The CDR3 region is CASSTRTGSSYEQYF. In DNA, the CDR3 is TGTGCCAGCAGTACCCGGACAGGGAGCTCCTACGAGCAGTACTTC.

The V and J genes are TRBV4-2 and TRBJ2-5; 7 bases map to TRBD2. Germline CDR1 and CDR2: LGHNA and YNFKEQ. The CDR3 is 16 amino acids. J lost 5 bases, V lost 1 base, and 10 bases had no gene match. CDR3 sequence reads: CASSQVSSGTGETQYF. The CDR3 DNA is TGTGCCAGCAGCCAAGTTTCCAGCGGGACGGGGGAGACCCAGTACTTC.

The rearrangement joins TRBV21-1 to TRBJ2-7. TRBV21-1 constitutes a pseudogene. The CDR3 totals 11 residues. The CDR3 DNA follows: TGTGCCAGCAGCAAAGATGGGGAGCAGTACTTC. It encodes CASSKDGEQYF.

The J gene is TRBJ2-2, the V gene TRBV4-1; D gene ambiguous. The CDR3 sequence is 16 residues long. V was clipped by 3 bases and J by 4 bases, with 15 bases between them. Looked up from germline, CDR1 is MGHRA and CDR2 is YSYEKL. The CDR3 loop reads CASSQENLQATGELFF. CDR3 DNA: TGCGCCAGCAGCCAGGAAAATCTTCAGGCCACCGGGGAGCTGTTTTTT.

The rearrangement uses TRBV4-2 and TRBJ2-5, with D uncertain. Germline CDR1 reads LGHNA; CDR2 reads YNFKEQ. The CDR3 has 12 residues. V was pared by 1 base and J by 9 bases, with 9 bases between. Here the CDR3 DNA reads TGTGCCAGCAGCCAAGGGGATCGCCCCCAGTACTTC. This translates into CASSQGDRPQYF.

The CDR3 coding sequence is TGTGCCAGCAGGGGGGACAGGCGCTCTGGAAACACCATATATTTT. Translation: CASRGDRRSGNTIYF. V usage is TRBV6-5 and J usage is TRBJ1-3; 8 bases align to TRBD1. V dropped 6 bases and J dropped 0; count of bases not matched to a gene: 4. The CDR3 totals 15 residues. Germline V gene lookup returns CDR1 MNHEY and CDR2 SVGAGI.

V gene TRBV2 combines with J gene TRBJ1-2, with D perhaps matching TRBD1 (5 bases). V was clipped by 6 bases and J by 9 bases, with 17 bases between them. Looked up from germline, CDR1 is SNHLY and CDR2 is FYNNEI. The CDR3 is made up of 13 amino acids. CDR3 sequence: CASRSGLGGSYTF. DNA of the CDR3: TGTGCCAGCAGGTCAGGGTTGGGCGGGAGCTACACCTTC.

The rearrangement uses TRBV5-5 and TRBJ1-1; D remains unclear. Per germline, CDR1 SGHKS and CDR2 YYEKEE (reference sequence). The CDR3 is made up of 13 amino acids. V lost 1 base and J 1 base, leaving 5 bases between the germline ends. DNA for the CDR3: TGTGCCAGCAGCTTGTTTCAGAACACTGAAGCTTTCTTT. Translated: CASSLFQNTEAFF.

This sequence joins TRBV7-8 and TRBJ1-1; D is ambiguous. V shed 5 bases and J shed 11 bases, with 18 bases lying between them. Germline V CDR1 and CDR2: SGHVS, FQNEAQ. The CDR3 length is 13 residues. The CDR3 reads CASSLVSAAAAFF. CDR3 nucleotides: TGTGCCAGCAGCCTCGTCTCGGCCGCGGCGGCTTTCTTT.

This clone was counted between two and nine times. CDR3 in amino acids: CASSSRQGLRTEAFF. CDR3 coding DNA: TGTGCCAGCAGCTCAAGACAGGGTCTGAGGACTGAAGCTTTCTTT. The chain combines TRBV7-6 with TRBJ1-1; 7 bases match TRBD1. The CDR3 contains 15 residues. The trim removed 4 bases at V and 5 bases at J, leaving 10 bases unmatched. The V gene's germline CDR1 is SGHVS and CDR2 FNYEAQ.

The rearrangement joins TRBV11-2 to TRBJ2-2, with unresolved D. CDR3 size: 15 residues. Between the trimmed V and J ends, which lost 2 bases and 5 bases, there was a span of 12 bases. The germline gives CDR1 SGHAT, CDR2 FQNNGV. The CDR3 DNA follows: TGTGCCAGCAGCTTACTTACGACCGTTACCGGGGAGCTGTTTTTT. Amino acid sequence: CASSLLTTVTGELFF.

This sequence joins TRBV4-3 and TRBJ2-1; D is ambiguous. The V gene's germline CDR1 is LGHNA and CDR2 YSLEER. The length of the CDR3 is 16 residues. V lost 1 base, J lost 8 bases, and 18 bases lay in between. The CDR3 spells CASSQVGFLRSYEQFF. CDR3 in DNA: TGCGCCAGCAGCCAAGTCGGGTTTTTAAGAAGCTATGAGCAGTTCTTC.

This clone was observed a handful of times. The CDR3 is CASSYSGDEQFF. The CDR3 DNA reads as TGTGCCAGCAGCTATTCGGGGGATGAGCAGTTCTTC. The chain couples TRBV7-2 to TRBJ2-1, with D possibly matching TRBD2 (6 bases). V gave up 4 bases and J gave up 8 bases, with 9 bases separating them. This CDR3 region has 12 residues. Germline CDR1 reads SGHTA; CDR2 reads FQGNSA.

The chain links TRBV9 to TRBJ1-5; D not resolved. Germline-derived CDR1 and CDR2 are SGDLS and YYNGEE. The V end lost 6 bases, the J end lost 3 bases, and 10 bases lay between the germline ends. The CDR3 has 13 residues. This CDR3 is CASNAGDNQPQHF. The DNA for the CDR3 is TGTGCCAGCAACGCCGGGGACAATCAGCCCCAGCATTTT.

The rearrangement joins TRBV4-3 to TRBJ2-7; no definite D call. CDR3 length equals 12 residues. The germline CDR1 and CDR2 sequences are LGHNA and YSLEER. The V end lost 0 bases, the J end lost 6 bases, and 6 bases lay between the germline ends. The CDR3 DNA sequence: TGCGCCAGCAGCCAAGATGTGGGCGAGCAGTACTTC. This sequence encodes CASSQDVGEQYF.

The chain combines TRBV5-1 with TRBJ1-6; a weak D match, TRBD1 (5 bases). V lost 4 bases and J 7 bases, leaving 18 bases between the germline ends. This CDR3 has 16 amino acids. In germline, CDR1 is SGHRS, CDR2 YFSETQ. CDR3 DNA sequence: TGCGCCAGCAGCCCGCAAGGACCGGGGCCGAATTCACCCCTCCACTTT. The encoded protein is CASSPQGPGPNSPLHF.

The rearrangement uses TRBV7-2 and TRBJ1-1; 9 nucleotides align to TRBD1. Germline CDR1 is SGHTA and CDR2 is FQGNSA. This CDR3 spans 14 amino acids. Trimming removed 3 bases from V and 4 bases from J; junction bases left unmatched: 3. This chain's CDR3 is CASSFTTGGTEAFF. As DNA, the CDR3 is TGTGCCAGCAGCTTTACGACAGGGGGCACTGAAGCTTTCTTT. Full variable domain (rest looked up from reference TRBV7-2 and TRBJ1-1): GAGVSQSPSNKVTEKGKDVELRCDPISGHTALYWYRQSLGQGLEFLIYFQGNSAPDKSGLPSDRFSAERTGGSVSTLTIQRTQQEDSAVYLCASSFTTGGTEAFFGQGTRLTVV.

The chain is built from TRBV5-8 and TRBJ2-1; D gene unclear. CDR3 length equals 13 residues. Between the trimmed V and J ends, which lost 0 bases and 5 bases, there was a span of 6 bases. Germline CDR1 and CDR2: SGHTS and YDEGEE. The CDR3 is CASSLDYNNEQFF. The CDR3 DNA is TGTGCCAGCAGCTTGGACTACAACAATGAGCAGTTCTTC.

In its sample, this clone ranks as medium-sized (0.01 to 0.1%). The chain carries TRBV7-2 and TRBJ2-1; D possibly corresponds to TRBD2 (6 bases). V lost 5 bases to trimming and J lost 2 bases, with 13 bases between them. Germline CDR1 and CDR2: SGHTA and FQGNSA. This CDR3 spans 15 amino acids. CDR3 residues: CASSLEDYTYNEQFF. The CDR3 DNA follows: TGTGCCAGCAGCCTGGAGGACTACACCTACAATGAGCAGTTCTTC.